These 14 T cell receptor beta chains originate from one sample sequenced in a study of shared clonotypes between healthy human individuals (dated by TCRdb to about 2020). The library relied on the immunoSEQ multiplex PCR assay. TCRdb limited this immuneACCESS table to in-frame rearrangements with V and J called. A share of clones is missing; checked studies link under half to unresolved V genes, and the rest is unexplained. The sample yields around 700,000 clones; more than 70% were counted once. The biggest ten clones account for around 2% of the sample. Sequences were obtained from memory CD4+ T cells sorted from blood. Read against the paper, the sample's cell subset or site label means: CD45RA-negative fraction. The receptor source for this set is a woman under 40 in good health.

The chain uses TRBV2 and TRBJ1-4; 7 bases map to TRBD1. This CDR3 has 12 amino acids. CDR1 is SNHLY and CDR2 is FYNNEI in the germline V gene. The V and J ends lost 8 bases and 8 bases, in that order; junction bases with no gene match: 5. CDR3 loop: CASDMGQEKLFF. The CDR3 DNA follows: TGTGCCAGCGATATGGGACAGGAAAAACTGTTTTTT.

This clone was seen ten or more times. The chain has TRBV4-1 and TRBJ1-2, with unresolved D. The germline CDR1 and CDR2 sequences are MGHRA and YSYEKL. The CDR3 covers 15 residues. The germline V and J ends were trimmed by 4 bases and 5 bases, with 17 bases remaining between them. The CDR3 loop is CASSPEAGIWYGYTF. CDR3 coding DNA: TGCGCCAGCAGCCCCGAAGCGGGGATTTGGTATGGCTACACCTTC.

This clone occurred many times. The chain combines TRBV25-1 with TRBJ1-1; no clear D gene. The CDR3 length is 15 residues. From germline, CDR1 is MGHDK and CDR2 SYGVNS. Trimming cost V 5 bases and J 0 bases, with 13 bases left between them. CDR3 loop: CASSSQNNLNTEAFF. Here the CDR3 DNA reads TGTGCCAGCAGTAGTCAGAACAACTTGAACACTGAAGCTTTCTTT.

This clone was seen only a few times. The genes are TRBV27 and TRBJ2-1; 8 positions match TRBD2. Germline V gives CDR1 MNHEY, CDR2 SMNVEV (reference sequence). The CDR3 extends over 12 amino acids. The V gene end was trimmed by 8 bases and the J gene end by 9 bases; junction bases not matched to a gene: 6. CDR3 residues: CASQREGSEQFF. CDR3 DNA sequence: TGTGCCAGCCAACGGGAGGGCAGTGAGCAGTTCTTC.

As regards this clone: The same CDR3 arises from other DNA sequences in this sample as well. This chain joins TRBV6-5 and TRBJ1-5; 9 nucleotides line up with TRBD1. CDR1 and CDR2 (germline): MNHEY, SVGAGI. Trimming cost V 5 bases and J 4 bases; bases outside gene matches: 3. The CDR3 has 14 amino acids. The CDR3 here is CASSLGQGNQPQHF. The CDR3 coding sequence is TGTGCCAGCAGTCTCGGACAGGGGAATCAGCCCCAGCATTTT.

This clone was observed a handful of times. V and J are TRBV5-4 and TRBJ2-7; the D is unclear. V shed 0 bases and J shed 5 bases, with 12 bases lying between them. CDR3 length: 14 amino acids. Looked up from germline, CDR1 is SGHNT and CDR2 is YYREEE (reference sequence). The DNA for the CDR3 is TGTGCCAGCAGCTTGGCGTTGACCGCCGACGAGCAGTACTTC. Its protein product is CASSLALTADEQYF.

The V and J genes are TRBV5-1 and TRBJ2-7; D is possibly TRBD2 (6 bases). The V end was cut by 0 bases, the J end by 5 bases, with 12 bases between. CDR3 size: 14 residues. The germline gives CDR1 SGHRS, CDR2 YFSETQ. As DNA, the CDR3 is TGCGCCAGCAGCTTGGCCTGGGGGGACGACGAGCAGTACTTC. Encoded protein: CASSLAWGDDEQYF. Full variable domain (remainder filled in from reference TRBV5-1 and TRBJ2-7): KAGVTQTPRYLIKTRGQQVTLSCSPISGHRSVSWYQQTPGQGLQFLFEYFSETQRNKGNFPGRFSGRQFSNSRSEMNVSTLELGDSALYLCASSLAWGDDEQYFGPGTRLTVT.

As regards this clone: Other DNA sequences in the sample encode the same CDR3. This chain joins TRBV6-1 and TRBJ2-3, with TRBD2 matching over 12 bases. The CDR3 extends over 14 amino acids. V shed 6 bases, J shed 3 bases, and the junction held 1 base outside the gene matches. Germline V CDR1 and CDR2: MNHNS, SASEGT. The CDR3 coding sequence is TGTGCCAGCAGACTAGCGGGAGGTACAGATACGCAGTATTTT. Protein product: CASRLAGGTDTQYF.

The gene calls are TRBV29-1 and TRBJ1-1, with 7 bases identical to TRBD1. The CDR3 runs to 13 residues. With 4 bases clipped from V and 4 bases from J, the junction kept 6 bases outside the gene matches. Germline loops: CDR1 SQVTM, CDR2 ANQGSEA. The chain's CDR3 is CSVVSDRATEAFF. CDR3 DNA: TGCAGCGTTGTTTCCGACAGGGCCACTGAAGCTTTCTTT.

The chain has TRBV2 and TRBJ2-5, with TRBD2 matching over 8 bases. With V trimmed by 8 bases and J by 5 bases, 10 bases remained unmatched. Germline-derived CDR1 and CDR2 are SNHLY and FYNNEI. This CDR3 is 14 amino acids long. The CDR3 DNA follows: TGTGCCAGCCTCCGGGGGGGAGTTCGGGAGACCCAGTACTTC. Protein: CASLRGGVRETQYF.

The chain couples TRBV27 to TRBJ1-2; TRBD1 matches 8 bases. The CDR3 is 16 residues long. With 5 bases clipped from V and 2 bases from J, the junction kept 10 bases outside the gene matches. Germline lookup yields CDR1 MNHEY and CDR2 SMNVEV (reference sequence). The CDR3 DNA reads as TGTGCCAGCAGTCGACAGGGGACAGAGCAAAACTATGGCTACACCTTC. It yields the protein CASSRQGTEQNYGYTF.

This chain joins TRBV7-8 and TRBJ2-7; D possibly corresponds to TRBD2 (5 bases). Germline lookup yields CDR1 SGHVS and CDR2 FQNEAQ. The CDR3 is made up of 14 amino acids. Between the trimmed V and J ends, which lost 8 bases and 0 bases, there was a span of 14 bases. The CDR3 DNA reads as TGTGCCAGCCGAAAGAGGGCGGGCTCCTACGAGCAGTACTTC. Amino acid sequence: CASRKRAGSYEQYF.

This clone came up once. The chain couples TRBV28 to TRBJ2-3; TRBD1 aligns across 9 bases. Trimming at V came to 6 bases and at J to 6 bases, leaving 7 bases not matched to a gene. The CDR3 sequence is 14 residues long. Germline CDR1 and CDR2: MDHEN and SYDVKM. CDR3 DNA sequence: TGTGCCAGCAGACGGGGGACAGGGTTGGATACGCAGTATTTT. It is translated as CASRRGTGLDTQYF.

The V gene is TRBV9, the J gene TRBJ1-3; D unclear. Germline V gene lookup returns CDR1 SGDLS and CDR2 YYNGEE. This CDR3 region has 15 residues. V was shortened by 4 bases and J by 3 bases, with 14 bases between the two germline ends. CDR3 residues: CASSPPGAVGNTIYF. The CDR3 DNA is TGTGCCAGCAGCCCACCGGGCGCGGTTGGAAACACCATATATTTT.